This entry concerns a single T cell receptor beta chain. The antigen remains undetermined. The data stem from a study of shared clonotypes between healthy human individuals. The wider study: The plates for each donor numbered three CD4 naive, three CD4 memory, two CD8 naive and one CD8 memory.

Adult Caucasians living in Nashville, Tennessee made up all of the donors. Sequencing was performed with immunoSEQ multiplex PCR; in TCRdb, only in-frame clones are kept and a portion is missing. In the table there are roughly 2 million clones, 85% to 95% of which are singletons. Study-wide results and caveats: Specimens sampled were limited to blood, with tissue repertoires likely differing. Depth was large, yet rarefaction showed that sorted-subset sequencing was incomplete.

Sequenced material: naive CD4+ T cells sorted from blood. Documented subset: CD45RA+ positively selected. The TCR was taken from a young man in good health.

This CDR3 is CASSFFLSGQGPSSYEQYF. CDR3 bases: TGCGCCAGCAGCTTCTTCTTAAGTGGACAGGGACCTTCCTCCTACGAGCAGTACTTC. This chain joins TRBV5-1 and TRBJ2-7, with TRBD1 matching 8 bases. CDR3 length: 19 amino acids. Germline V gives CDR1 SGHRS, CDR2 YFSETQ. The junction had 16 bases not matched to a gene; V was cut back by 2 bases and J by 0 bases.